This is a list of T cell receptor beta chains from one sample in a study of graft-versus-host responses after intestinal transplantation. Assay: immunoSEQ multiplex PCR; the TCRdb copy retains only in-frame clones and omits some. The top ten clones hold 3% to 4% of a sample with about 120,000 clones, approximately 95% of them seen once. For these TCRs, the target antigens are not known. The sample in question was unstimulated CD8+ T cells sorted from spleen or lymph node cells, obtained before intestinal transplant. The receptors shown here come from a human donor who received an intestinal transplant. The CDR3 runs from the conserved cysteine through the conserved F or W. D genes are given only for firm matches. Size values are once, few and many counts, or a class for expanded clones, and some rows have none.

V gene	D gene	clone size	J gene	CDR3 protein	CDR3 DNA
TRBV28	TRBD1	NA	TRBJ2-1	CASSLPGQGAWNEQFF	TGTGCCAGCAGTTTACCTGGACAGGGGGCTTGGAATGAGCAGTTCTTC
TRBV7-9	NA	NA	TRBJ2-7	CASSLPLGPEQYF	TGTGCCAGCAGCTTACCCCTCGGGCCAGAGCAGTACTTC
TRBV9	NA	once	TRBJ2-1	CASSSPRGGPLDEQFF	TGTGCCAGCAGCTCCCCCCGAGGGGGACCCCTCGATGAGCAGTTCTTC
TRBV7-6	TRBD2	NA	TRBJ2-3	CASWGLAGGPGTDTQYF	TGTGCCAGCTGGGGACTAGCGGGAGGGCCAGGGACAGATACGCAGTATTTT
TRBV9	TRBD2	NA	TRBJ2-1	CASSVGFRGNGLAAYNEQFF	TGTGCCAGCAGCGTAGGATTCAGAGGGAATGGACTAGCGGCATACAATGAGCAGTTCTTC
TRBV19	NA	NA	TRBJ2-1	CASSIRAGSEQFF	TGTGCCAGTAGTATTCGAGCGGGTAGCGAGCAGTTCTTC
TRBV9	NA	few	TRBJ2-1	CASSVLSGNEQFF	TGTGCCAGCAGCGTCCTTAGCGGCAATGAGCAGTTCTTC
TRBV6-1	TRBD1	NA	TRBJ2-5	CASSEPTGVETQYF	TGTGCCAGCAGTGAACCGACAGGGGTGGAGACCCAGTACTTC
TRBV10-3	TRBD1	NA	TRBJ2-1	CAISDPGQGNWGLIYNEQFF	TGTGCCATCAGTGACCCGGGACAGGGGAATTGGGGTTTAATCTACAATGAGCAGTTCTTC
TRBV6-5	TRBD2	NA	TRBJ2-7	CASSYGLAGAYEQYF	TGTGCCAGCAGTTACGGGCTAGCGGGAGCCTACGAGCAGTACTTC
TRBV2	NA	NA	TRBJ2-5	CASSEADRNQETQYF	TGTGCCAGCAGTGAAGCTGACAGGAACCAAGAGACCCAGTACTTC
TRBV7-8	TRBD1	NA	TRBJ2-7	CASSLGQGADEQYF	TGTGCCAGCAGCTTAGGACAGGGGGCAGACGAGCAGTACTTC
TRBV15	TRBD1	once	TRBJ2-1	CATSRYLGQGYEQFF	TGTGCCACCAGCAGATACCTCGGACAGGGCTATGAGCAGTTCTTC
TRBV15	NA	NA	TRBJ1-4	CATSRDPGEGEKLFF	TGTGCCACCAGCAGAGACCCGGGCGAGGGTGAAAAACTGTTTTTT
TRBV5-1	NA	NA	TRBJ2-5	CASSHGQGGETQYF	TGCGCCAGCAGTCACGGACAAGGGGGGGAGACCCAGTACTTC
TRBV2	NA	NA	TRBJ1-4	CASSVDSAVATNEKLFF	TGTGCCAGCAGTGTCGACAGCGCAGTGGCAACTAATGAAAAACTGTTTTTT
TRBV27	TRBD1	NA	TRBJ2-7	CASSFQQGRTYEQYF	TGTGCCAGCAGTTTCCAACAGGGGCGGACCTACGAGCAGTACTTC
TRBV5-5	NA	NA	TRBJ1-1	CASSLRGNTEAFF	TGTGCCAGCAGCTTGAGGGGGAACACTGAAGCTTTCTTT
TRBV30	NA	once	TRBJ1-1	CAWTVNTEAFF	TGTGCCTGGACAGTGAACACTGAAGCTTTCTTT